This T cell receptor beta chain was sequenced for a study of blood T cell repertoires in COVID-19. In the study overall: Sources were T cells, B-cell-depleted T cells, or PBMCs; the material itself was cDNA or gDNA.

Study processing details: Cell counts per sample came from amplifying reference gene primers. Assay: immunoSEQ multiplex PCR; the TCRdb copy retains only in-frame clones and omits some. V and J calls and clone size are as listed in that table; D and trimming were resolved from the DNA. The sample shows fewer than 120,000 clones, more than 65% of them seen only once. Germline CDR1 reads SGHVS; CDR2 reads FQNEAQ. This CDR3 is built from 13 residues. Trimming removed 5 bases from V and 4 bases from J; junction bases left unmatched: 3. This clone turned up a few times. Sequencing used peripheral blood. This sequence joins TRBV7-8 and TRBJ1-1; 8 bases are a match to TRBD1. This TCR was sampled from a woman over 75 with acute or convalescent COVID-19. The CDR3: CASSEDRATEAFF. As DNA, the CDR3 is TGTGCCAGCAGCGAGGACAGGGCCACTGAAGCTTTCTTT.